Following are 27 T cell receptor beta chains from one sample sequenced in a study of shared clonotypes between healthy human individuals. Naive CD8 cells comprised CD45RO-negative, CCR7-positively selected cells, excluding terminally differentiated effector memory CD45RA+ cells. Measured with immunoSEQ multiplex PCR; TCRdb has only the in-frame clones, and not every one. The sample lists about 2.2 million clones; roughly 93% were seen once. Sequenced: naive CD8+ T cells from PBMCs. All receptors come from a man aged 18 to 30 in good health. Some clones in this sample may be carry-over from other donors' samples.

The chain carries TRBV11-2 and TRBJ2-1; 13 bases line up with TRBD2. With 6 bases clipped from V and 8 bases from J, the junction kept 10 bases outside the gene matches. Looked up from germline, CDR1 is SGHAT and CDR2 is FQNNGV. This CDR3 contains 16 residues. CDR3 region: CASRLLAGGRRHEQFF. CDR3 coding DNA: TGTGCCAGCAGGTTACTAGCGGGAGGGCGGAGACATGAGCAGTTCTTC.

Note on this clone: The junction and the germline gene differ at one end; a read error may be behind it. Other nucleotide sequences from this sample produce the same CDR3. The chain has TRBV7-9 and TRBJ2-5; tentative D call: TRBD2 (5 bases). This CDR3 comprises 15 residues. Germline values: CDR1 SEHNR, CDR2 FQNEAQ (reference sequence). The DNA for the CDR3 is TGTGCCAGCAGCCTAGCATTCGCCCTAGGAGGGACCCAGTACTTC. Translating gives CASSLAFALGGTQYF.

For the CDR3, the DNA is TGTGCCAGCAGCTCCTTGGCGGAAGGGGTCTATGAGCAGTTCTTC. Protein sequence: CASSSLAEGVYEQFF. V usage is TRBV11-2 and J usage is TRBJ2-1; D possibly corresponds to TRBD1 (5 bases). CDR1 is SGHAT, CDR2 FQNNGV, per germline. The CDR3 covers 15 residues. Trimming took off 4 bases at V and 8 bases at J, with 18 bases between the two ends.

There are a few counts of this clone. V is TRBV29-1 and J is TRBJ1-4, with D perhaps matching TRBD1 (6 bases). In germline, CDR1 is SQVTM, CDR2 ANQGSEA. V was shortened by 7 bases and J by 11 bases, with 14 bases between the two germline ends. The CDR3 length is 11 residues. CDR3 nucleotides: TGCAGCGGGACAGTGGATGGGAAACTGTTTTTT. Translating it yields CSGTVDGKLFF.

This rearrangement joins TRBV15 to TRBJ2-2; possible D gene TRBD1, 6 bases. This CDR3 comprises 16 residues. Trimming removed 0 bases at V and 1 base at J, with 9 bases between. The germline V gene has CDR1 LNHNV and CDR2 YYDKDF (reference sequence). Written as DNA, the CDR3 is TGTGCCACCAGCAGAGAGATGACAGGGAACACCGGGGAGCTGTTTTTT. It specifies CATSREMTGNTGELFF.

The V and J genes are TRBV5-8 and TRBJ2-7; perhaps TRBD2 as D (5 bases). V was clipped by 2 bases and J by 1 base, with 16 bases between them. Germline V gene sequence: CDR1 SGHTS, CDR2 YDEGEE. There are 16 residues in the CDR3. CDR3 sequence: CASSFGTGSLSYEQYF. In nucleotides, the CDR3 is TGTGCCAGCAGCTTCGGTACGGGGTCTTTGTCCTACGAGCAGTACTTC. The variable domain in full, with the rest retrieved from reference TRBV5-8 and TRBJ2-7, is EAGVTQSPTHLIKTRGQQATLRCSPISGHTSVYWYQQALGLGLQFLLWYDEGEERNRGNFPPRFSGRQFPNYSSELNVNALELEDSALYLCASSFGTGSLSYEQYFGPGTRLTVT.

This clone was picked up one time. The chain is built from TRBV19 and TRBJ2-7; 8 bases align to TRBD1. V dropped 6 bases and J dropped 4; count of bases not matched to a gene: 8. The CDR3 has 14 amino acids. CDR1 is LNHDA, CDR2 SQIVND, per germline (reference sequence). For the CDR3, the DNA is TGTGCCAGTAGGGACAGGGCGCTGGGGTACGAGCAGTACTTC. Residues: CASRDRALGYEQYF. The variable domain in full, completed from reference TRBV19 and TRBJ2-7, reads DGGITQSPKYLFRKEGQNVTLSCEQNLNHDAMYWYRQDPGQGLRLIYYSQIVNDFQKGDIAEGYSVSREKKESFPLTVTSAQKNPTAFYLCASRDRALGYEQYFGPGTRLTVT.

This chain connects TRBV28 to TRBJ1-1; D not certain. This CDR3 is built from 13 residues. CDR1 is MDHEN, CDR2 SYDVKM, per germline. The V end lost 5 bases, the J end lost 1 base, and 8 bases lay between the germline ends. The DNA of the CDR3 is TGTGCCAGCAGTCGTGGAGGGAACACTGAAGCTTTCTTT. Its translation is CASSRGGNTEAFF.

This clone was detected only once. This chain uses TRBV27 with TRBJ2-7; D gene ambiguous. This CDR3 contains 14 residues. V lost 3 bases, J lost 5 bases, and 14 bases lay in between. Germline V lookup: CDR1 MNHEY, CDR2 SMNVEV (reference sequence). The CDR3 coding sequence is TGTGCCAGCAGTTTGTGGGATAGTATCGACGAGCAGTACTTC. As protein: CASSLWDSIDEQYF.

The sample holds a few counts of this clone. The CDR3 here is CASLEGLYEQYF. The CDR3 nucleotides are TGTGCCAGCCTAGAGGGTCTGTACGAGCAGTACTTC. This rearrangement joins TRBV2 to TRBJ2-7, with D tentatively TRBD2 (5 bases). The V end was cut by 8 bases, the J end by 4 bases, with 12 bases between. Germline CDR1 is SNHLY and CDR2 is FYNNEI. The CDR3 extends over 12 amino acids.

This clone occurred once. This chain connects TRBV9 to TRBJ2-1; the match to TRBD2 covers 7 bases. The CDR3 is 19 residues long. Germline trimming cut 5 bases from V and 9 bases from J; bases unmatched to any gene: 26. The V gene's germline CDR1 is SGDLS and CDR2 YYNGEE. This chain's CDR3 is CASSDAPESGVEPMSEQFF. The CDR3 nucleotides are TGTGCCAGCAGTGACGCCCCTGAAAGCGGGGTCGAACCCATGTCTGAGCAGTTCTTC.

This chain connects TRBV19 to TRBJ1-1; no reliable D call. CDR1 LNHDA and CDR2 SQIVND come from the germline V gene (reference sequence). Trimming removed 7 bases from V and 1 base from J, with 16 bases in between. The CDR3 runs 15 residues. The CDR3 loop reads CASIPASGANTEAFF. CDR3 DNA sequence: TGTGCCAGTATCCCCGCCTCGGGAGCGAACACTGAAGCTTTCTTT.

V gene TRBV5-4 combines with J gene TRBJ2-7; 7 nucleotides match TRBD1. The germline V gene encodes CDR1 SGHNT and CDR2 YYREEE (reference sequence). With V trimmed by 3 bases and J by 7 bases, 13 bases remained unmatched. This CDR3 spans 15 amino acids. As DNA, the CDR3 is TGTGCCAGCAGCTCGGGACAGCAGGGAATATGGGAGCAGTACTTC. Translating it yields CASSSGQQGIWEQYF.

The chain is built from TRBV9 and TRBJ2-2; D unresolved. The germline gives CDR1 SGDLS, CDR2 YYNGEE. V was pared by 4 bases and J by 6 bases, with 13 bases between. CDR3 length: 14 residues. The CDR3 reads CASSPHRAAGELFF. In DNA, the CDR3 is TGTGCCAGCAGCCCGCATCGGGCGGCCGGGGAGCTGTTTTTT. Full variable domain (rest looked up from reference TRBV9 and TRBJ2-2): DSGVTQTPKHLITATGQRVTLRCSPRSGDLSVYWYQQSLDQGLQFLIQYYNGEERAKGNILERFSAQQFPDLHSELNLSSLELGDSALYFCASSPHRAAGELFFGEGSRLTVL.

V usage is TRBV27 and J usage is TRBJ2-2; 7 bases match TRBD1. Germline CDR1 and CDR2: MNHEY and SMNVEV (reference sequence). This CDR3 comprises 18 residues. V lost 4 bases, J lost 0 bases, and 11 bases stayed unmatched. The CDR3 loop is CASSSQFLDRPNTGELFF. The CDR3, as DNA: TGTGCCAGCAGTTCACAGTTTTTGGACAGGCCGAACACCGGGGAGCTGTTTTTT.

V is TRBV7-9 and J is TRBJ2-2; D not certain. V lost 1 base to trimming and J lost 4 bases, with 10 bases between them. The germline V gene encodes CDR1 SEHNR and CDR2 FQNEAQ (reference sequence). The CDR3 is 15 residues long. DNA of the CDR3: TGTGCCAGCAGCTTAGTAGCCTTAAGCACCGGGGAGCTGTTTTTT. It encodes CASSLVALSTGELFF.

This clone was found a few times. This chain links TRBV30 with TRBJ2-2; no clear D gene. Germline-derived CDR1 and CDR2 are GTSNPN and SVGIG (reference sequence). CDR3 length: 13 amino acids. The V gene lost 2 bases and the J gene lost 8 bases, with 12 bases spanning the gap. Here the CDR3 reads CAWSPFTQGELFF. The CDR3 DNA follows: TGTGCCTGGAGTCCCTTCACTCAGGGGGAGCTGTTTTTT.

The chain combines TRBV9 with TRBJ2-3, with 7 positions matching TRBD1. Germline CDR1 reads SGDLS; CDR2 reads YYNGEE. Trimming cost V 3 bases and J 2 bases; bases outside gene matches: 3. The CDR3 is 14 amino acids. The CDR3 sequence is CASSDGQATDTQYF. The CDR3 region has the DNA TGTGCCAGCAGCGACGGACAGGCCACAGATACGCAGTATTTT.

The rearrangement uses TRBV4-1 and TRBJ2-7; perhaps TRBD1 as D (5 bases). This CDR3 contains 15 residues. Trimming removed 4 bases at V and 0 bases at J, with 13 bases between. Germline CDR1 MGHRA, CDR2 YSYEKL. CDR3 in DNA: TGCGCCAGCAGCCTTCGACAGTCAAGCTCCTACGAGCAGTACTTC. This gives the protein CASSLRQSSSYEQYF.

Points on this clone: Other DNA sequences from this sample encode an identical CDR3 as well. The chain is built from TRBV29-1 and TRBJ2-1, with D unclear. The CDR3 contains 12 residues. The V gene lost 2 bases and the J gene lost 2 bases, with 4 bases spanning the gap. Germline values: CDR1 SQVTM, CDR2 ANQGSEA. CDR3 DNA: TGCAGCGTTGAATGGGCCTACAATGAGCAGTTCTTC. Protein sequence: CSVEWAYNEQFF.

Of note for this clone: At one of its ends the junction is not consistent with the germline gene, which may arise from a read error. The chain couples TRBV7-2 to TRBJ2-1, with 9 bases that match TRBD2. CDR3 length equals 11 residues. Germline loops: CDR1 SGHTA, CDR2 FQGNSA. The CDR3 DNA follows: TGTGCCAGCACTCGTACTAGCGGGCCAATCTTC. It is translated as CASTRTSGPIF.

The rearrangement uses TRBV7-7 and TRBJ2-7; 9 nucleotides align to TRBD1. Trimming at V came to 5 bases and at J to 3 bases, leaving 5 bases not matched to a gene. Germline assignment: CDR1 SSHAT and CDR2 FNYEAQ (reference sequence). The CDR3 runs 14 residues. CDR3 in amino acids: CASSRTGQGYEQYF. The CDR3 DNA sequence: TGTGCCAGCAGCCGTACGGGACAGGGCTACGAGCAGTACTTC.

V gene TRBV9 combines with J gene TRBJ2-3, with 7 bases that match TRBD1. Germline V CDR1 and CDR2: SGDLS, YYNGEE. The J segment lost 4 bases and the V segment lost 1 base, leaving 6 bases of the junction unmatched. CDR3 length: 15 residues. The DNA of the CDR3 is TGTGCCAGCAGCGTAACAGGGGAAAGGGCAGATACGCAGTATTTT. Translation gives CASSVTGERADTQYF.

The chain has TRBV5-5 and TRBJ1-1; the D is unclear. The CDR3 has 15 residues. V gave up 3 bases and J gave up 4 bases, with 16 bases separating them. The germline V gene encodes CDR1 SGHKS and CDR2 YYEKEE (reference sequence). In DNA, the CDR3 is TGTGCCAGCAGCTCCGACACAGCGAAGGGCACTGAAGCTTTCTTT. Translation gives CASSSDTAKGTEAFF.

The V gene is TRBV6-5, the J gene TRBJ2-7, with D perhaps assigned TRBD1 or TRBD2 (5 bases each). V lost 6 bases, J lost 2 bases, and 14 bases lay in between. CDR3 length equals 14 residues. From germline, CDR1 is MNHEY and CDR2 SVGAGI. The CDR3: CASRGPGLPYEQYF. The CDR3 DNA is TGTGCCAGCAGGGGACCAGGGTTACCCTACGAGCAGTACTTC.

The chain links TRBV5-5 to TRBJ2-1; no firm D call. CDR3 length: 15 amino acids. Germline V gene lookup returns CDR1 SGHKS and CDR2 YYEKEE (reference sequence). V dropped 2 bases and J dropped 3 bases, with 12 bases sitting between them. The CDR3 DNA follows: TGTGCCAGCAGCTTCGCCCAGACTCTCTACAATGAGCAGTTCTTC. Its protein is CASSFAQTLYNEQFF.

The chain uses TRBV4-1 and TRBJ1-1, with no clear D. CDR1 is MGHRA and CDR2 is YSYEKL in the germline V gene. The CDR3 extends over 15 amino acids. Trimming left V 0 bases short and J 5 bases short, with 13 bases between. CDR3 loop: CASSQDSPRRTEAFF. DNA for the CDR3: TGCGCCAGCAGCCAAGATTCTCCCCGGAGGACTGAAGCTTTCTTT.